A selection of T cell receptor beta chains follows, all from one sample in a study of beta chain features in type 1 diabetes. Data came from immunoSEQ multiplex PCR; TCRdb stores just in-frame clones and leaves some out. This table holds around 330,000 clones, 11% found once. Sequencing input: naive CD4+ T cells from blood. The source of these receptors is a woman aged 25 to 39 in good health. CDR3s include the opening cysteine and the closing phenylalanine or tryptophan. The D gene is left open where the match is weak. Rows give clone size only sometimes, using once, few, many, or a class for an expanded clone.

>NA|TRBJ2-5|TRBV20-1|few
CRTRWEETQYF
TGCAGAACTAGGTGGGAAGAGACCCAGTACTTC
>NA|TRBJ2-1|TRBV11-2|NA
CASSTYRGGNNEQFF
TGTGCCAGCAGCACCTACAGGGGAGGTAACAATGAGCAGTTCTTC
>NA|TRBJ2-7|TRBV19|NA
CATTGGSETYEQYF
TGTGCCACCACTGGCGGATCCGAGACCTACGAGCAGTACTTC
>TRBD1|TRBJ2-4|TRBV19|NA
CASSTGGGPTAKNIQYF
TGTGCCAGCTCGACAGGGGGCGGTCCCACCGCCAAAAACATTCAGTACTTC
>TRBD1|TRBJ2-5|TRBV11-1|NA
CASSSSDREETQYF
TGTGCCAGCAGCTCCTCCGACAGGGAAGAGACCCAGTACTTC
>NA|TRBJ2-1|TRBV6-5|NA
CASSSRPAYNEQFF
TGTGCCAGCAGTTCCAGGCCAGCCTACAATGAGCAGTTCTTC
>NA|TRBJ1-1|TRBV18|few
CASSAGQTNPEAFF
TGTGCCAGCTCCGCCGGACAGACGAACCCTGAAGCTTTCTTT
>NA|TRBJ2-7|TRBV28|NA
CASSLFAAGTYEQYF
TGTGCCAGCAGTTTATTCGCGGCGGGAACCTACGAGCAGTACTTC
>NA|TRBJ2-3|TRBV6-6|NA
CASSDPTRSLKGTQYF
TGTGCCAGCAGCGATCCGACTAGAAGCTTAAAGGGTACGCAGTATTTT
>TRBD2|TRBJ2-3|TRBV11-2|few
CASRRPGLASTDTQYF
TGTGCCAGCAGGCGACCGGGACTAGCGAGCACAGATACGCAGTATTTT
>NA|TRBJ2-5|TRBV7-9|NA
CASSLNMQTQYF
TGTGCCAGCAGCTTAAACATGCAGACCCAGTACTTC
>TRBD2|TRBJ2-1|TRBV6-5|few
CASSSGSSGRAREQFF
TGTGCCAGCAGTTCCGGTAGTAGCGGGAGAGCTCGTGAGCAGTTCTTC
>NA|TRBJ1-1|TRBV28|NA
CASSFQGISNTEAFF
TGTGCCAGCAGTTTCCAGGGAATCTCGAACACTGAAGCTTTCTTT
>TRBD1|TRBJ1-1|TRBV7-9|few
CASSSEGGAEAFF
TGTGCCAGCAGCTCCGAAGGGGGCGCTGAAGCTTTCTTT
>TRBD1|TRBJ2-1|TRBV9|NA
CASSDHRGNEQFF
TGTGCCAGCAGCGACCACAGGGGGAATGAGCAGTTCTTC
>TRBD2|TRBJ2-1|TRBV6-5|few
CASIAGGTNEQFF
TGTGCCAGCATAGCGGGAGGGACCAATGAGCAGTTCTTC
>TRBD2|TRBJ2-5|TRBV7-2|NA
CASSHGLAGVETQYF
TGTGCCAGCAGCCACGGACTAGCGGGAGTTGAGACCCAGTACTTC
>NA|TRBJ2-7|TRBV30|few
CAWNARGSYEQYF
TGTGCCTGGAATGCGCGTGGCTCCTACGAGCAGTACTTC
>NA|TRBJ2-7|TRBV7-3|NA
CASSPRTDSYEQYF
TGTGCCAGCAGCCCCCGGACTGACTCCTACGAGCAGTACTTC
>NA|TRBJ2-7|TRBV6-6|NA
CASYYEQYF
TGTGCCAGTTACTACGAGCAGTACTTC
>NA|TRBJ2-1|TRBV5-1|NA
CASSLPTRSEQFF
TGCGCCAGCAGCCTACCCACTAGATCCGAGCAGTTCTTC
>NA|TRBJ1-4|TRBV2|once
CASRRIQGRTNEKLFF
TGTGCCAGCAGAAGAATACAGGGTAGGACTAATGAAAAACTGTTTTTT